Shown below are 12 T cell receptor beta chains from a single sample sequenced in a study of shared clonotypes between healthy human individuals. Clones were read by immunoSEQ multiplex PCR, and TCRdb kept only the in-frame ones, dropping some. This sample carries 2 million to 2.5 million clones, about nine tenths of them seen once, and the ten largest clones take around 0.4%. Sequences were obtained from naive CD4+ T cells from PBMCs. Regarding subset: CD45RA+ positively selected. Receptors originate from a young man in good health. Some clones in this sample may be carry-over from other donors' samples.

CDR3 amino acids: CASSSDRGSEAFF. The DNA of the CDR3 is TGTGCCAGCAGCTCCGACAGGGGAAGTGAAGCTTTCTTT. The chain employs TRBV7-3 and TRBJ1-1, with 8 nucleotides matching TRBD1. The germline V gene encodes CDR1 SGHTA and CDR2 FQGTGA. The CDR3 is 13 residues long. Losses at the gene ends were 4 bases for V and 7 bases for J; bases not matched to a gene: 5.

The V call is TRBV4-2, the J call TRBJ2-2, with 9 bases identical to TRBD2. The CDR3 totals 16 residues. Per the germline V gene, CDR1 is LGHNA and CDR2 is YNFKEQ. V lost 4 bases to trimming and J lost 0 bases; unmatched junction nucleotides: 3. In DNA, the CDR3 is TGTGCCAGCAGCCCGGGACTAGCAGCGAACACCGGGGAGCTGTTTTTT. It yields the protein CASSPGLAANTGELFF.

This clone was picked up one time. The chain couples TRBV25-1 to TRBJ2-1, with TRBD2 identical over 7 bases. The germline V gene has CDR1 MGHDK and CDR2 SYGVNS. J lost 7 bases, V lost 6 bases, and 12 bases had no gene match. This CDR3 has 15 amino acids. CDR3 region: CASSERSGTSNEQFF. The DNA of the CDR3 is TGTGCCAGCAGCGAAAGGAGCGGGACCTCAAATGAGCAGTTCTTC.

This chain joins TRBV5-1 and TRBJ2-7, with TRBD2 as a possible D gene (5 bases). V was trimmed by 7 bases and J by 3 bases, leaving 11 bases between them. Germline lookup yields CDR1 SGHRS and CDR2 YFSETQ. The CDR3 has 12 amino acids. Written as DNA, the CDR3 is TGCGCCAGCGGAAGGGAGATCTACGAGCAGTACTTC. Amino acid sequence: CASGREIYEQYF.

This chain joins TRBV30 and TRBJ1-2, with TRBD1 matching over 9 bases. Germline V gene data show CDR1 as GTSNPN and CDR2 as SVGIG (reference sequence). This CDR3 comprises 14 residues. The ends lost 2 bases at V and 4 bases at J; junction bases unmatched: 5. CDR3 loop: CAWSLGQGGYGYTF. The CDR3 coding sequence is TGTGCCTGGAGTCTGGGACAGGGAGGCTATGGCTACACCTTC.

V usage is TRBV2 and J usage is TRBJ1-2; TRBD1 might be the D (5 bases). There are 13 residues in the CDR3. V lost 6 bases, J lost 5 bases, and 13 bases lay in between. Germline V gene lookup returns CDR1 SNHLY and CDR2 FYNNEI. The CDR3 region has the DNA TGTGCCAGCAGAATAGGGACGGATTATGGCTACACCTTC. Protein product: CASRIGTDYGYTF.

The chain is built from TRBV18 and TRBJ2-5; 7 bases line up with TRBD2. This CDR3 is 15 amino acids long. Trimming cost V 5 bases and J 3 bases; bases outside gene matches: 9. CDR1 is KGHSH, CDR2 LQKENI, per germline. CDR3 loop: CASSRTRTSEETQYF. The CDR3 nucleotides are TGTGCCAGCTCAAGAACTCGGACTAGTGAAGAGACCCAGTACTTC. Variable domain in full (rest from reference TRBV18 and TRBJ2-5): NAGVMQNPRHLVRRRGQEARLRCSPMKGHSHVYWYRQLPEEGLKFMVYLQKENIIDESGMPKERFSAEFPKEGPSILRIQQVVRGDSAAYFCASSRTRTSEETQYFGPGTRLLVL.

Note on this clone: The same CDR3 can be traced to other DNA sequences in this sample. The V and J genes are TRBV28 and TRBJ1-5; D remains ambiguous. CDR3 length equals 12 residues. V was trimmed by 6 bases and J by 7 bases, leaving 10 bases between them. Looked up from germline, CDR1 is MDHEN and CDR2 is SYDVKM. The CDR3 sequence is CASSPVGQPQHF. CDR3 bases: TGTGCCAGCAGCCCGGTAGGCCAGCCCCAGCATTTT. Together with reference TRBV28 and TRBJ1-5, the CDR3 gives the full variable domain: DVKVTQSSRYLVKRTGEKVFLECVQDMDHENMFWYRQDPGLGLRLIYFSYDVKMKEKGDIPEGYSVSREKKERFSLILESASTNQTSMYLCASSPVGQPQHFGDGTRLSIL.

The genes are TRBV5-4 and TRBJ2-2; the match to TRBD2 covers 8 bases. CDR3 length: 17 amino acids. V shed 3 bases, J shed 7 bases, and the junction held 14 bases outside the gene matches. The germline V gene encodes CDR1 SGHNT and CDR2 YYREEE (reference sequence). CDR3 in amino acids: CASSSQAGAPMGGELFF. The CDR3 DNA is TGTGCCAGCAGCTCCCAAGCGGGAGCCCCAATGGGCGGGGAGCTGTTTTTT.

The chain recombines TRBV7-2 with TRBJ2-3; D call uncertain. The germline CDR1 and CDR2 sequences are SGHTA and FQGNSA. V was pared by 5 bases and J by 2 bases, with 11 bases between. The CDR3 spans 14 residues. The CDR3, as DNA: TGTGCCAGCAGCCGTGATTCATCCACAGATACGCAGTATTTT. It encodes CASSRDSSTDTQYF.

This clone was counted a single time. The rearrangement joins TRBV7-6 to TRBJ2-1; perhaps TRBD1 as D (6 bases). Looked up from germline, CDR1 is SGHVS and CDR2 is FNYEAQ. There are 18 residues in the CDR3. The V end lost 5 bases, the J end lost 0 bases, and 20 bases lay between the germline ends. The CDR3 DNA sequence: TGTGCCAGCAGCGGTACAGGGATTAAGCCGAGCTCCTACAATGAGCAGTTCTTC. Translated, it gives CASSGTGIKPSSYNEQFF.

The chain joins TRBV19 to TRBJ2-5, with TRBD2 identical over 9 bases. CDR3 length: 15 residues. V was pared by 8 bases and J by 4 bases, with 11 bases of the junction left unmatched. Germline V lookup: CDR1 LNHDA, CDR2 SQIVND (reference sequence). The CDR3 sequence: CASVSGRGKGETQYF. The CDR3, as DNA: TGTGCCAGTGTTAGCGGGAGAGGGAAAGGAGAGACCCAGTACTTC. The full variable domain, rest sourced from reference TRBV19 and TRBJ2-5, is DGGITQSPKYLFRKEGQNVTLSCEQNLNHDAMYWYRQDPGQGLRLIYYSQIVNDFQKGDIAEGYSVSREKKESFPLTVTSAQKNPTAFYLCASVSGRGKGETQYFGPGTRLLVL.